This is a list of T cell receptor beta chains from one sample in a study of shared clonotypes between healthy human individuals. Generated by immunoSEQ multiplex PCR, the TCRdb table keeps only in-frame clones and is missing some. The sample carries fewer than 1.8 million clones, around 98.5% recorded once. The specimen sequenced was naive CD4+ T cells sorted from blood. These receptors were collected from a man aged 25-45 years in good health. Each CDR3 is given with its conserved first and last residue. Each record gives: V gene, J gene, clone size, D gene, CDR3 protein, CDR3 DNA. D genes are given only for firm matches. For some rows the clone size is stated as once, few or many, or as a class when expanded; others skip it.

v_call: TRBV10-2; j_call: TRBJ1-2; clone_size: -; d_call: -; cdr3_aa: CASSEYPGVVTGYTF; cdr3_nt: TGCGCCAGCAGTGAGTATCCGGGAGTGGTGACGGGCTACACCTTC
v_call: TRBV18; j_call: TRBJ2-5; clone_size: -; d_call: -; cdr3_aa: CASSQATQTQYF; cdr3_nt: TGTGCCAGCTCACAAGCGACCCAGACCCAGTACTTC
v_call: TRBV11-2; j_call: TRBJ2-7; clone_size: -; d_call: -; cdr3_aa: CASSLVRRPYEQYF; cdr3_nt: TGTGCCAGCAGCTTAGTCCGGAGGCCCTACGAGCAGTACTTC
v_call: TRBV7-2; j_call: TRBJ1-1; clone_size: -; d_call: -; cdr3_aa: CASSSTIPRVRRTEAFF; cdr3_nt: TGTGCCAGCAGCTCTACAATCCCCAGGGTAAGGCGAACTGAAGCTTTCTTT
v_call: TRBV6-1; j_call: TRBJ1-3; clone_size: -; d_call: -; cdr3_aa: CASRDYSRSGNTIYF; cdr3_nt: TGTGCCAGCAGAGATTACAGCAGGTCTGGAAACACCATATATTTT
v_call: TRBV19; j_call: TRBJ2-7; clone_size: -; d_call: -; cdr3_aa: CASSIQREAYEQYF; cdr3_nt: TGTGCCAGTAGTATTCAAAGGGAGGCCTACGAGCAGTACTTC
v_call: TRBV5-4; j_call: TRBJ2-7; clone_size: -; d_call: -; cdr3_aa: CASSPDSYEQYF; cdr3_nt: TGTGCCAGCAGCCCGGACAGCTACGAGCAGTACTTC
v_call: TRBV9; j_call: TRBJ1-3; clone_size: once; d_call: -; cdr3_aa: CASTRQEGNTIYF; cdr3_nt: TGTGCCAGCACAAGACAGGAAGGAAACACCATATATTTT
v_call: TRBV5-4; j_call: TRBJ2-3; clone_size: -; d_call: TRBD2; cdr3_aa: CASSNSGRADTQYF; cdr3_nt: TGTGCCAGCAGTAATAGCGGGAGGGCTGATACGCAGTATTTT
v_call: TRBV7-9; j_call: TRBJ1-1; clone_size: -; d_call: -; cdr3_aa: CASSPEMRSEAFF; cdr3_nt: TGTGCCAGCAGCCCAGAGATGCGGAGTGAAGCTTTCTTT
v_call: TRBV6-1; j_call: TRBJ1-1; clone_size: -; d_call: -; cdr3_aa: CASSVKHMGTEAFF; cdr3_nt: TGTGCCAGCAGTGTTAAACATATGGGCACTGAAGCTTTCTTT
v_call: TRBV5-4; j_call: TRBJ2-3; clone_size: -; d_call: -; cdr3_aa: CASSFRRGDTQYF; cdr3_nt: TGTGCCAGCAGCTTCAGGCGGGGAGATACGCAGTATTTT
v_call: TRBV5-1; j_call: TRBJ1-2; clone_size: -; d_call: -; cdr3_aa: CASSLADTSTNYGYTF; cdr3_nt: TGCGCCAGCAGCTTAGCGGACACTTCGACTAACTATGGCTACACCTTC
v_call: TRBV2; j_call: TRBJ2-5; clone_size: -; d_call: -; cdr3_aa: CASRLAGETQYF; cdr3_nt: TGTGCCAGCAGACTAGCAGGGGAGACCCAGTACTTC
v_call: TRBV6-5; j_call: TRBJ2-5; clone_size: -; d_call: -; cdr3_aa: CASSYGGGQKGETQYF; cdr3_nt: TGTGCCAGCAGTTACGGGGGGGGACAGAAGGGAGAGACCCAGTACTTC
v_call: TRBV25-1; j_call: TRBJ1-2; clone_size: once; d_call: -; cdr3_aa: CASSESLSYGYTF; cdr3_nt: TGTGCCAGCAGTGAATCGCTCAGCTATGGCTACACCTTC
v_call: TRBV9; j_call: TRBJ2-7; clone_size: -; d_call: -; cdr3_aa: CASFMGEYF; cdr3_nt: TGTGCCAGCTTTATGGGGGAGTACTTC
v_call: TRBV13; j_call: TRBJ1-4; clone_size: -; d_call: -; cdr3_aa: CASSYETGGKATNEKLFF; cdr3_nt: TGTGCCAGCAGCTACGAAACAGGTGGAAAAGCAACTAATGAAAAACTGTTTTTT
v_call: TRBV5-1; j_call: TRBJ2-2; clone_size: -; d_call: TRBD2; cdr3_aa: CASSPKVAGDGTGELFF; cdr3_nt: TGCGCCAGCAGCCCGAAAGTAGCGGGAGATGGAACCGGGGAGCTGTTTTTT
v_call: TRBV18; j_call: TRBJ2-3; clone_size: -; d_call: TRBD2; cdr3_aa: CASSPISGTQFAAQYF; cdr3_nt: TGTGCCAGCTCACCGATTAGCGGGACTCAATTTGCGGCGCAGTATTTT